A selection of T cell receptor beta chains follows, all from one sample in a study of shared clonotypes between healthy human individuals. Method: immunoSEQ multiplex PCR; TCRdb's copy keeps in-frame clones and lacks some. The table includes roughly 1,600,000 clones, 98% detected once. The sample consisted of naive CD4+ T cells sorted from blood. Receptors originate from a man aged 30-40 years in good health. Each CDR3 is given without its conserved first and last residue. Fields, in order: J gene, V gene, CDR3 protein.

J gene: TRBJ2-5; V gene: TRBV18; CDR3 protein: ASSSRAQVLQETQY
J gene: TRBJ2-7; V gene: TRBV28; CDR3 protein: ASRDAGPSYEQY
J gene: TRBJ2-2; V gene: TRBV7-9; CDR3 protein: ASSRTSGSVGELF
J gene: TRBJ2-3; V gene: TRBV6-1; CDR3 protein: ASSVARPPTDTQY
J gene: TRBJ2-7; V gene: TRBV19; CDR3 protein: ASSMGGSEQY
J gene: TRBJ2-1; V gene: TRBV6-6; CDR3 protein: ASRGTGGLNEQF
J gene: TRBJ2-5; V gene: TRBV4-1; CDR3 protein: ASSLTEGTETQY
J gene: TRBJ1-2; V gene: TRBV5-1; CDR3 protein: ASSLVRGFDYGYT
J gene: TRBJ2-7; V gene: TRBV5-6; CDR3 protein: ASSVDRGAYEQY
J gene: TRBJ1-4; V gene: TRBV15; CDR3 protein: ATSSLDSKLF
J gene: TRBJ2-1; V gene: TRBV5-6; CDR3 protein: ASSLGVYIEGNEQF
J gene: TRBJ2-5; V gene: TRBV7-2; CDR3 protein: ASSIPGLAGEETQY
J gene: TRBJ2-7; V gene: TRBV4-1; CDR3 protein: ASSQAGQGAYEQY
J gene: TRBJ2-1; V gene: TRBV4-3; CDR3 protein: ASSQEGSSYNEQF
J gene: TRBJ2-5; V gene: TRBV28; CDR3 protein: ASSLWAGGQETQY
J gene: TRBJ2-5; V gene: TRBV13; CDR3 protein: ASSFLGGETQY
J gene: TRBJ2-7; V gene: TRBV27; CDR3 protein: ASSSAGAGRYEQY
J gene: TRBJ2-1; V gene: TRBV29-1; CDR3 protein: SVKTSGSSYNEQF
J gene: TRBJ2-2; V gene: TRBV27; CDR3 protein: ASSFRRTGLTTGELF
J gene: TRBJ2-3; V gene: TRBV5-6; CDR3 protein: ASSVGGRQY
J gene: TRBJ1-4; V gene: TRBV27; CDR3 protein: ASSLVRDRDNEKLF
J gene: TRBJ2-7; V gene: TRBV7-2; CDR3 protein: ASSKGLAAPYEQY
J gene: TRBJ1-1; V gene: TRBV20-1; CDR3 protein: SASGGVRAF
J gene: TRBJ2-3; V gene: TRBV6-5; CDR3 protein: ASSYNSFGDTQY
J gene: TRBJ2-5; V gene: TRBV5-5; CDR3 protein: ASSPGLQETQY
J gene: TRBJ2-1; V gene: TRBV7-2; CDR3 protein: ASSRRDNSYNEQF
J gene: TRBJ1-1; V gene: TRBV18; CDR3 protein: ASSGSVPGHAEAF